This TCR beta chain was identified in a study of T-cell memory formation after mild COVID-19. Study-level information: Largely donor-specific sequence clusters came from a couple of donors.

Via MiXCR, TCRdb re-called the 5' RACE reads, giving one row per CDR3 protein. Here the sample spans hundreds of thousands of distinct CDR3 sequences, around 14% being singletons. The CDR3 contains 16 residues. With 6 bases clipped from V and 1 base from J, the junction kept 5 bases outside the gene matches. Germline V gene lookup returns CDR1 SGHAT and CDR2 FQDESV (reference sequence). Overall study results and limits: Largely, contracting CD4+ clones fell within CM and EM, and contracting CD8+ clones within EMRA. Among clones peaking at day 37 in the second wave, SARS-CoV-2 specificity remained unconfirmed. Day 15 to 85 contracting clones showed balanced CD4/CD8; day 15 to 37 expanders favored CD4+.

With regard to this clonotype: Antigen unknown.

Sequencing was done on a sample of PBMCs or a T cell subset sorted from them (not recorded which). This TCR derives from a young man who had mild COVID-19 (a few samples of this study predate the infection). Cell type and time point are not known. The chain joins TRBV11-1 to TRBJ2-2, with 10 bases that match TRBD2. CDR3 protein: CASRPRLAGNTGELFF. CDR3 in DNA: TGTGCCAGCAGACCCCGACTAGCGGGGAACACCGGGGAGCTGTTTTTT.